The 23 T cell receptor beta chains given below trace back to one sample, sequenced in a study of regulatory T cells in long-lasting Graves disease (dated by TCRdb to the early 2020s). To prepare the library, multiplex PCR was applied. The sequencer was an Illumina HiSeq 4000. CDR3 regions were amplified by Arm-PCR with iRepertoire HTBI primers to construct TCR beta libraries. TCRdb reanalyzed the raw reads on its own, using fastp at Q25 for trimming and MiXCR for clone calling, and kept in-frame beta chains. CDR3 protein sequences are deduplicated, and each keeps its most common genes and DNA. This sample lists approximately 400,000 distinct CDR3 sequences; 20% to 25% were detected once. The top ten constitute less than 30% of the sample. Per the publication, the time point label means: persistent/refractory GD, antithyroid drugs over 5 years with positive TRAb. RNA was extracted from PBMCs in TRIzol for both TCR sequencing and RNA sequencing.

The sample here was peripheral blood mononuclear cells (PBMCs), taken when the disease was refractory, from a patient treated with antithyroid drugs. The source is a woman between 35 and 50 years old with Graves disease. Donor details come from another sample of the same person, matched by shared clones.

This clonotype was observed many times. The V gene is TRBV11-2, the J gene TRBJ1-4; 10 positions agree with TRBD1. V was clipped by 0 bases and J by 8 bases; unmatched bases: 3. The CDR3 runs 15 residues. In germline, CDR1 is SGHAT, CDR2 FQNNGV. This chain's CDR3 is CASSLEETGGEKLFF. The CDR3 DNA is TGTGCCAGCAGCTTAGAAGAGACAGGGGGCGAAAAACTGTTTTTT.

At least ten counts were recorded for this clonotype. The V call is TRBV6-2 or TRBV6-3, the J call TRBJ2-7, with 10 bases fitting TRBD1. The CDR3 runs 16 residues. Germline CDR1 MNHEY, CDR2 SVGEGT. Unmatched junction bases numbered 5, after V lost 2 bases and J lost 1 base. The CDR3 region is CASSYGTGVLSYEQYF. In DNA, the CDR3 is TGTGCCAGCAGTTACGGGACAGGGGTGCTTTCCTACGAGCAGTACTTC.

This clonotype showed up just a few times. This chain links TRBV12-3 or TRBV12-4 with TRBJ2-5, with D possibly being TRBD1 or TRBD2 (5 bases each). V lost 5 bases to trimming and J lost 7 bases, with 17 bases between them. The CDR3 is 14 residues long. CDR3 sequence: CASSLGTSAGTQYF. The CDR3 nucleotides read TGTGCCAGCAGTCTCGGGACGTCGGCGGGGACCCAGTACTTC.

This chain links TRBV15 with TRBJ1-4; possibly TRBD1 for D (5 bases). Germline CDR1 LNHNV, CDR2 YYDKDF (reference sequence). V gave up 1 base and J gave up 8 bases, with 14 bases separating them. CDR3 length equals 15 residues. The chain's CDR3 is CATSRGSSGGEKLFF. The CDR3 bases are TGTGCCACCAGCAGAGGGTCCTCGGGGGGGGAAAAACTGTTTTTT.

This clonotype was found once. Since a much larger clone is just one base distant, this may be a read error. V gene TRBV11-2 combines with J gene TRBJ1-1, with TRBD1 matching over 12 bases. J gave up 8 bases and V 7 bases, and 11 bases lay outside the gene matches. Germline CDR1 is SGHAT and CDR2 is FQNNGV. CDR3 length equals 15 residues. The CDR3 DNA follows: TGTGCCAGCACCTCAAACCCAGGGACAGGGGGCGAAGCTTTCTTT. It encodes CASTSNPGTGGEAFF.

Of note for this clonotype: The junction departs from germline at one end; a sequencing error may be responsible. CDR3 sequence: CAISELQGLDGGLFF. The CDR3 DNA is TGTGCCATCAGTGAGCTCCAGGGACTGGACGGGGGGCTGTTTTTT. The V call is TRBV6-1, the J call TRBJ2-2; possible D gene TRBD2, 6 bases. Germline CDR1 MNHNS, CDR2 SASEGT. This CDR3 is built from 15 residues.

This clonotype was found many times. The CDR3 DNA follows: TGTGCCAGCAGTCAGCCGGGACAGGGTCCGTTAAGGGAGCTGTTTTTT. Translation gives CASSQPGQGPLRELFF. The V call is TRBV28, the J call TRBJ2-2; 9 bases line up with TRBD1. This CDR3 is built from 16 residues. The germline gives CDR1 MDHEN, CDR2 SYDVKM. V was clipped by 5 bases and J by 9 bases; unmatched bases: 13.

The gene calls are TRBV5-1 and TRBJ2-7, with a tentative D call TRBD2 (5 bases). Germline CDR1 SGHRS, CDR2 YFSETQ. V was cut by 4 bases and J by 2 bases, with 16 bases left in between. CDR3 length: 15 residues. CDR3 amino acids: CASSADWIPTYEQYF. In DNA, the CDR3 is TGCGCCAGCAGCGCGGACTGGATACCCACCTACGAGCAGTACTTC.

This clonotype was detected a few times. The CDR3 DNA reads TGCGCCAGCAGCCAAGTCCAGAGGAAGGAAAAACTGTTTTTT. Protein product: CASSQVQRKEKLFF. The chain recombines TRBV4-1 with TRBJ1-4; D gene ambiguous. Germline CDR1 MGHRA, CDR2 YSYEKL. Between the trimmed V and J ends, which lost 1 base and 8 bases, there was a span of 11 bases. The CDR3 extends over 14 amino acids.

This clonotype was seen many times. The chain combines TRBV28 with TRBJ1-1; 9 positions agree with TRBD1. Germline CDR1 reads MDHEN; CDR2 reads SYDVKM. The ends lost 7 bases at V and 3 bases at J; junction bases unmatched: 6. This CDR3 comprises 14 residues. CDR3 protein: CASTLDRGDTEAFF. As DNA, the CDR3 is TGTGCCAGCACCCTCGACAGGGGGGACACTGAAGCTTTCTTT.

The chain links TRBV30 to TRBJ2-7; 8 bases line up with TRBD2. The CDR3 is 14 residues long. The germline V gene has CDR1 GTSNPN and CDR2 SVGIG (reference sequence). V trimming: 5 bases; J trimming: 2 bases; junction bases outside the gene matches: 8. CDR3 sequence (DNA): TGTGCCTGGGCCCCCCGCGGGGGGCCCTACGAGCAGTACTTC. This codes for CAWAPRGGPYEQYF.

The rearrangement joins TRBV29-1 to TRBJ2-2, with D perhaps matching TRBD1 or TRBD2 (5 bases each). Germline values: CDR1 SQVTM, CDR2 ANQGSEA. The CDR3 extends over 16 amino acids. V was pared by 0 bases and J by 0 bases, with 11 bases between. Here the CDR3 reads CSVEDRDRANTGELFF. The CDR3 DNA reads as TGCAGCGTTGAAGATCGGGACCGAGCGAACACCGGGGAGCTGTTTTTT.

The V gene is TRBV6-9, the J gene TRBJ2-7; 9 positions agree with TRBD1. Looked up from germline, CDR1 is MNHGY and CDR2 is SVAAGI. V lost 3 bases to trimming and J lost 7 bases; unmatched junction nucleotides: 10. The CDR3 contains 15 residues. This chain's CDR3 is CASSYAANRGHEQYF. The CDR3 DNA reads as TGTGCCAGCAGTTACGCAGCAAACAGGGGGCATGAGCAGTACTTC.

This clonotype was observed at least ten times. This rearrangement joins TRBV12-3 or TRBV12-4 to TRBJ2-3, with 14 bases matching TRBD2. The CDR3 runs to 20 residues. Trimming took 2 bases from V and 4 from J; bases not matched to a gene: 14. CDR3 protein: CASSLRRAFGTSGSADTQYF. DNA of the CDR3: TGTGCCAGCAGTTTAAGGAGGGCCTTCGGGACTAGCGGGAGTGCAGATACGCAGTATTTT.

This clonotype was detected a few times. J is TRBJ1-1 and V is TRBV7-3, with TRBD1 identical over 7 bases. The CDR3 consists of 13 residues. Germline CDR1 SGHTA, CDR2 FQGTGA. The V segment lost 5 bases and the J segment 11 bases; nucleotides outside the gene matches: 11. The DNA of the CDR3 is TGTGCCAGCAGCCCTCAGGGGGGGCAAAGGGCTTTCTTT. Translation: CASSPQGGQRAFF.

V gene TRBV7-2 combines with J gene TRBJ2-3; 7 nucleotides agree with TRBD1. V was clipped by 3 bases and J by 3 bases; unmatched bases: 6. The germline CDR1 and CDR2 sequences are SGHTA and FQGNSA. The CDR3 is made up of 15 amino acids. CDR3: CASSFGDSYTDTQYF. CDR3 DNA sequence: TGTGCCAGCAGCTTCGGGGACAGCTATACAGATACGCAGTATTTT. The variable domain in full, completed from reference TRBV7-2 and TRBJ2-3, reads GAGVSQSPSNKVTEKGKDVELRCDPISGHTALYWYRQSLGQGLEFLIYFQGNSAPDKSGLPSDRFSAERTGGSVSTLTIQRTQQEDSAVYLCASSFGDSYTDTQYFGPGTRLTVL.

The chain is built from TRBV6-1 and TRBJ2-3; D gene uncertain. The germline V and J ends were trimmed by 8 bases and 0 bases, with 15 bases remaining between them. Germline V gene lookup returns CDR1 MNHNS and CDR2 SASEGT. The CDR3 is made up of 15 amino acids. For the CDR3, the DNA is TGTGCCAGCGGCAACGCGGCCGTTAGCACAGATACGCAGTATTTT. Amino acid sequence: CASGNAAVSTDTQYF.

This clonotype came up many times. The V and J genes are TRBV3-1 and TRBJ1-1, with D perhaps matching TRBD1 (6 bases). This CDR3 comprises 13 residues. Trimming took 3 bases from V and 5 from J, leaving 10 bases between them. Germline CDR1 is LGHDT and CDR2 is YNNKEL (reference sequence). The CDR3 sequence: CASSQNRVTEAFF. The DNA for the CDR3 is TGTGCCAGCAGCCAGAACAGGGTAACTGAAGCTTTCTTT.

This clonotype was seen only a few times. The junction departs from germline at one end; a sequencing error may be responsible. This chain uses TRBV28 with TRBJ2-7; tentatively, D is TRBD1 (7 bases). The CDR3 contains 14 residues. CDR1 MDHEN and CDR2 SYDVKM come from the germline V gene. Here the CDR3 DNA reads TGCGCCAGCAGCCATGCGGGACAGTCCTACGAGCAGTACTTC. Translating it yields CASSHAGQSYEQYF.

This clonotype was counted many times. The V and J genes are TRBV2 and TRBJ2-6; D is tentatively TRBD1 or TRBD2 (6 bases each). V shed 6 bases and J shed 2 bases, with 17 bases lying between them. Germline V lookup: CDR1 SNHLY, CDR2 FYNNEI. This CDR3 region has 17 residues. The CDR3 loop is CASRLLGGRTGANVLTF. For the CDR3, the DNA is TGTGCCAGCAGACTATTAGGGGGGCGAACTGGGGCCAACGTCCTGACTTTC. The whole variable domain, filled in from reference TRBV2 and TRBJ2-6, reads EPEVTQTPSHQVTQMGQEVILRCVPISNHLYFYWYRQILGQKVEFLVSFYNNEISEKSEIFDDQFSVERPDGSNFTLKIRSTKLEDSAMYFCASRLLGGRTGANVLTFGAGSRLTVL.

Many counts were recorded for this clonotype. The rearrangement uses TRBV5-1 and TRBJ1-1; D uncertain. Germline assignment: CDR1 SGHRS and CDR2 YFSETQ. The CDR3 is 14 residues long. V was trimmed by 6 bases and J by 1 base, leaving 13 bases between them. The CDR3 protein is CASNPGHENTEAFF. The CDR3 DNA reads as TGCGCCAGCAACCCGGGCCATGAGAACACTGAAGCTTTCTTT.

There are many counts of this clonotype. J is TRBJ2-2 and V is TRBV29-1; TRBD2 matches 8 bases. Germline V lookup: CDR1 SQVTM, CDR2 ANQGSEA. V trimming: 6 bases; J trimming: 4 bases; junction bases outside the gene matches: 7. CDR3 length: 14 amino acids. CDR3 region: CSVVTGTSTGELFF. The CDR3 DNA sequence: TGCAGCGTAGTGACCGGGACTAGCACCGGGGAGCTGTTTTTT.

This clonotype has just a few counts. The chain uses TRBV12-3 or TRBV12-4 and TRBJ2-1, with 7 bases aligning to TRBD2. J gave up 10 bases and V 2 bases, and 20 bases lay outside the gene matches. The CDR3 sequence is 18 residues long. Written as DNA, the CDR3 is TGTGCCAGCAGTTTAAGGGTCCTACGCGGGAGCCCCTTGGACGAGCAGTTCTTC. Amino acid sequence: CASSLRVLRGSPLDEQFF.